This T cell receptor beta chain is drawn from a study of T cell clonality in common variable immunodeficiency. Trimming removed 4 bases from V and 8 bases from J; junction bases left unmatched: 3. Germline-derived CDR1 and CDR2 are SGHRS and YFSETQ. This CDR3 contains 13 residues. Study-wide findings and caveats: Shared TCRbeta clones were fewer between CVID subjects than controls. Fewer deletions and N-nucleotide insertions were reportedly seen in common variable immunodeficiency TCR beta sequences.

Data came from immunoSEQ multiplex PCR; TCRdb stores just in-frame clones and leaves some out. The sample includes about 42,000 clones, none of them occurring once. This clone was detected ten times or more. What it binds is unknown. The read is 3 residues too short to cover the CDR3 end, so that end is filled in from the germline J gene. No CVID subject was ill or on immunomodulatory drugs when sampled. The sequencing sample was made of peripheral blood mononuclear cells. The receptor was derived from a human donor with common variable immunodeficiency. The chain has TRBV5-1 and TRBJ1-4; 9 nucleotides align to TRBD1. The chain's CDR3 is CASSKGQGEKLFF. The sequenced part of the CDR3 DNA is TGCGCCAGCAGCAAAGGACAGGGGGAAAAA.